This T cell receptor (beta chain) is from a study of blood T cell repertoires in COVID-19. This study enrolled people aged roughly 18 to 89 from approximately 25 US geographic areas. Repertoires were generated with immunoSEQ multiplex PCR, while TCRdb's copy carries only in-frame clones and drops some. The sample lists a few hundred thousand clones, approximately 86% seen once, with 3.5% to 4% in the top ten. The germline V and J ends were trimmed by 2 bases and 7 bases, with 6 bases remaining between them. This CDR3 region has 11 residues. Germline V lookup: CDR1 DFQATT, CDR2 SNEGSKA (reference sequence).

This TCR came from a middle-aged woman with acute COVID-19. What was sequenced was PBMCs or T cells enriched from blood (not recorded which). The V and J genes are TRBV20-1 and TRBJ2-1, with D unresolved. DNA of the CDR3: TGCAGTGCTAGACCCCTAAATGAGCAGTTCTTC. Amino acids: CSARPLNEQFF.